Listed here are 5 T cell receptor beta chains from one sample, sequenced in a study of long-term antiretroviral therapy in people with HIV. Survey-level resolution applied to immunoSEQ assay v3.0. The assay was immunoSEQ multiplex PCR, and TCRdb's table has in-frame clones only and misses some. The sample shows 25,000 to 35,000 clones, 75% to 95% of them seen only once. The sequencing here drew on unsorted PBMCs, taken more than 5 years after starting antiretroviral therapy. The origin of the receptors is a woman in her thirties or forties with HIV.

The J gene is TRBJ2-3, the V gene TRBV11-3, with no clear D. CDR1 SGHNT and CDR2 YENEEA come from the germline V gene. V shed 5 bases and J shed 0 bases, with 15 bases lying between them. The CDR3 is 16 residues long. The CDR3, as DNA: TGTGCCAGCAGCCCGCGCCAAAAAACTAGCACAGATACGCAGTATTTT. This codes for CASSPRQKTSTDTQYF.

This rearrangement joins TRBV10-3 to TRBJ2-3, with D possibly being TRBD1 (5 bases). CDR1 and CDR2 from the germline V gene are ENHRY and SYGVKD. The CDR3 totals 15 residues. Trimming took 0 bases from V and 4 from J, leaving 11 bases between them. CDR3 residues: CAISESQGLSDTQYF. CDR3 in DNA: TGTGCCATCAGTGAGTCTCAGGGTCTTTCAGATACGCAGTATTTT.

The genes are TRBV7-8 and TRBJ1-1; 8 bases agree with TRBD1. In germline, CDR1 is SGHVS, CDR2 FQNEAQ. The CDR3 is made up of 14 amino acids. V was clipped by 4 bases and J by 4 bases; unmatched bases: 5. CDR3 coding DNA: TGTGCCAGCAGCTCAGGGGGCTGGAGCACTGAAGCTTTCTTT. Translated: CASSSGGWSTEAFF.

The sample holds one count of this clone. V usage is TRBV7-6 and J usage is TRBJ1-1; D unclear. CDR1 is SGHVS and CDR2 is FNYEAQ in the germline V gene. The V end lost 1 base, the J end lost 4 bases, and 7 bases lay between the germline ends. CDR3 length: 13 residues. The CDR3 reads CASSLGEGTEAFF. DNA of the CDR3: TGTGCCAGCAGCTTAGGGGAGGGCACTGAAGCTTTCTTT.

The gene calls are TRBV7-2 and TRBJ2-5; 11 bases are a match to TRBD2. Germline V gene sequence: CDR1 SGHTA, CDR2 FQGNSA. Unmatched junction bases numbered 3, after V lost 1 base and J lost 2 bases. The CDR3 is 16 amino acids. The DNA for the CDR3 is TGTGCCAGCAGCTTAGGACTAGCGGGGAATCAAGAGACCCAGTACTTC. This translates into CASSLGLAGNQETQYF.